This TCR beta chain is from a study of cytomegalovirus exposure and HLA in healthy donors. About the study: In a later analysis, the roughly 120 validation repertoires were reported to have used the same platform as the 600 to 800 first-cohort repertoires. Study-level points and caveats: Subsequent analysis showed first-cohort TCR clusters tending to co-occur in 120 validation repertoires. Many donors carried some public TCRs, although rarity characterized most TCR sequences. In vitro data verified a few CMV-associated chains as specific for CMV antigens.

To note about this clone: Its antigen is unidentified.

The protocol was immunoSEQ multiplex PCR, while the TCRdb copy is restricted to in-frame clones and leaves out a portion. The table shows 250,000 or so clones, with roughly 89% occurring only once. This CDR3 region has 16 residues. V lost 1 base, J lost 2 bases, and 10 bases lay in between. Germline assignment: CDR1 SGHNT and CDR2 YYREEE (reference sequence). Sequencing was performed on PBMCs. The chain carries TRBV5-4 and TRBJ2-6; D is possibly TRBD1 (6 bases). The receptor's source is a man in his late teens or twenties in good health and CMV-seronegative. The CDR3, as DNA: TGTGCCAGCAGCTTGTTTGCAGGGGCTGGGGCCAACGTCCTGACTTTC. It translates to CASSLFAGAGANVLTF.